This T cell receptor beta chain appears in the sequencing data of a study of blood T cell repertoires in COVID-19. The CDR3 has 16 amino acids. Trimming pared 3 bases from V and 4 bases from J, leaving 16 bases between. The germline gives CDR1 LNHDA, CDR2 SQIVND (reference sequence). Some clones are missing from TCRdb's copy, which holds only in-frame ones; the method was immunoSEQ multiplex PCR. Counted here are some 120,000 clones, 77% occurring once; the ten biggest clones make up 20% to 25%. The clonotype comes from a man of 80 years or more with acute or convalescent COVID-19. The chain couples TRBV19 to TRBJ1-3, with a tentative D call TRBD1 (5 bases). Specimen: peripheral blood. The CDR3 is CASSMSNRKQGNTIYF. DNA of the CDR3: TGTGCCAGTAGTATGAGTAACAGGAAGCAAGGAAACACCATATATTTT.